Listed below are T cell receptor beta chains from one sample, sequenced in a study of chemoradiotherapy in HPV16-positive cancers. Some clones are missing from TCRdb's copy, which holds only in-frame ones; the method was immunoSEQ multiplex PCR. This table has some 3,500 clones, roughly 70% appearing once. Sampling was done from a patient who underwent chemoradiotherapy. The receptors were sampled from a human donor with HPV-associated anogenital cancer. CDR3s include the opening cysteine and the closing phenylalanine or tryptophan. The D gene is left open where the match is weak. The listing skips clone size in some rows; elsewhere it reads once, few, many or a size class.

j_call,d_call,v_call,clone_size,cdr3_nt,cdr3_aa
TRBJ1-5,NA,TRBV5-3,NA,TGTGCCAGAAGCTTGGCCGTGTCAGGGGACATCAATCAGCCCCAGCATTTT,CARSLAVSGDINQPQHF
TRBJ1-1,NA,TRBV2,NA,TGTGCCAGCAGCGGGGACGGCGAAGCTTTCTTT,CASSGDGEAFF
TRBJ1-5,TRBD1,TRBV28,NA,TGTGCCAGCCGGGACAGGGGACGGCGCGAGGGGGGTCAGCCCCAGCATTTT,CASRDRGRREGGQPQHF
TRBJ2-1,TRBD2,TRBV30,NA,TGTGCCTGGAGTGCTGGGACTAGATACAATGAGCAGTTCTTC,CAWSAGTRYNEQFF
TRBJ1-4,NA,TRBV7-8,NA,TGTGCCAGCAGTTCCACAGGGCCCCTTGCAACTAATGAAAAACTGTTTTTT,CASSSTGPLATNEKLFF
TRBJ1-1,TRBD1,TRBV6-4,NA,TGTGCCAGCAGCTCGGGACAGGAGAACACTGAAGCTTTCTTT,CASSSGQENTEAFF
TRBJ1-1,NA,TRBV27,few,TGTGCCAGCAGACCCTCTGTAATGAACACTGAAGCTTTCTTT,CASRPSVMNTEAFF
TRBJ1-6,NA,TRBV6-5,NA,TGTGCCAGCAGTTACAGGGGTTATAATTCACCCCTCCACTTT,CASSYRGYNSPLHF
TRBJ1-4,NA,TRBV10-3,NA,TGTGCCATCAGTGAATCCGCAACTAATGAAAAACTGTTTTTT,CAISESATNEKLFF
TRBJ2-6,NA,TRBV5-1,NA,TGCGCCAGCAAGGTTAGCTCTGGGGCCAACGTCCTGACTTTC,CASKVSSGANVLTF
TRBJ2-3,NA,TRBV2,once,TGTGCCAGCAGCGTCGGGACCCACAGCACAGATACGCAGTATTTT,CASSVGTHSTDTQYF
TRBJ1-4,NA,TRBV18,NA,TGTGCCAGCTCCCCCGGGTCCTCAGACGCAAAAAAACTGTTTTTT,CASSPGSSDAKKLFF
TRBJ1-2,NA,TRBV10-3,NA,TGTGCCAGTTCCAGGGCTCAGGGAGCACGTGGCTATGGCTACACCTTC,CASSRAQGARGYGYTF
TRBJ2-5,NA,TRBV7-5,once,TGTGCCAGAAGCTGCCGAAAGACCCAGTACTTC,CARSCRKTQYF